This TCR beta chain originates from a study of T cell responses to AZD1222 COVID-19 vaccine. The CDR3 has 11 residues. V dropped 5 bases and J dropped 4 bases, with 6 bases sitting between them. Notes on the study in general: The number of AZD1222 recipients seropositive at baseline was only five to seven. In the spike-specific TCR repertoire, nearly half reportedly target unmutated variant regions.

With respect to this clone: Its antigen is not known.

Profiled with immunoSEQ multiplex PCR; TCRdb holds only in-frame clones, not every one. This sample has some 120,000 clones; about 90% occur once, and the top ten carry 18%. J is TRBJ2-7 and V is TRBV12-3 or TRBV12-4, with D possibly being TRBD1 (5 bases). The source of this sequence is an adult in good health. Here the sequenced sample was peripheral blood, taken on day 0 of MenACWY control vaccination. The CDR3 nucleotides read TGTGCCAGCAGTCGACAGTACGAGCAGTACTTC. This gives the protein CASSRQYEQYF.